This entry features one TCR beta chain sequence. Its antigen is currently unknown. The data were taken from a study of OX40 agonist ivuxolimab in advanced cancers. About the study: Age averaged approximately 60 years (range about 20 to 80), and 82.7% were male.

There are 12 residues in the CDR3. The germline V gene encodes CDR1 MNHEY and CDR2 SMNVEV (reference sequence). V lost 8 bases and J 5 bases, leaving 10 bases between the germline ends. General study results and limits: Relative to CD4+ cells, CD8+ T cells on average had more expanded clones.

Clones were read by immunoSEQ multiplex PCR, and TCRdb kept only the in-frame ones, dropping some. This sample has about 16,000 clones, with over 75% found just once. Material: CD4+ or CD8+ T cells sorted from blood, obtained in a trial of the OX40 agonist ivuxolimab. The source is an adult with an advanced solid tumor such as melanoma, head and neck, liver or kidney cancer. This chain joins TRBV27 and TRBJ1-5; D is unclear. CDR3 sequence reads: CASGEGYQPQHF. Written as DNA, the CDR3 is TGTGCCAGCGGCGAAGGTTATCAGCCCCAGCATTTT.